The sequence of this T cell receptor beta chain was determined in a study of blood T cell repertoires in COVID-19. Background on the study: COVID-19 samples collected from the United States, Italy and Spain covered acute and convalescent phases. PBMCs, B-cell-depleted T cells, or T cells were the source of the cDNA or gDNA that made up the material.

Original processing notes: Scientists estimated how many nucleated cells there were by amplifying reference gene primers. Data came from immunoSEQ multiplex PCR; TCRdb stores just in-frame clones and leaves some out. From that table come the V and J calls and clone size; the DNA was used to work out D and trimming. The sample yields 150,000 to 200,000 clones, about four fifths seen once. Trimming took 2 bases from V and 2 from J; bases not matched to a gene: 4. CDR3 size: 16 residues. The germline V gene has CDR1 LGHDT and CDR2 YNNKEL (reference sequence). The V call is TRBV3-1 (or the pseudogene TRBV3-2), the J call TRBJ2-3; 10 bases align to TRBD1. The receptor comes from a man between 60 and 70 years old with active or convalescent COVID-19. Material: peripheral blood. The CDR3 reads CASSQRDRGATDTQYF. The CDR3 DNA reads as TGTGCCAGCAGCCAACGGGACAGGGGTGCCACAGATACGCAGTATTTT.